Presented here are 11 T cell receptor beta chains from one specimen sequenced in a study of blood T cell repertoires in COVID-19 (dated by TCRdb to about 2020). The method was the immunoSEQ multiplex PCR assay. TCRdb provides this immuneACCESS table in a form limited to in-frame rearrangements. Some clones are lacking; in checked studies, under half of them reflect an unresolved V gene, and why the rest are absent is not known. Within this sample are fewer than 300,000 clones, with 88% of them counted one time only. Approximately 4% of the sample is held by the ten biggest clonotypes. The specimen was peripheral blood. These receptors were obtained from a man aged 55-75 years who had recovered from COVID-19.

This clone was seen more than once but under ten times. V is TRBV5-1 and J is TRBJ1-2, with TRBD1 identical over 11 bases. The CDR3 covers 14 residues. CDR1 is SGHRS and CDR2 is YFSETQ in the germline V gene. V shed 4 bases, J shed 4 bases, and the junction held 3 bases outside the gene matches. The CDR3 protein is CASSMDRGPYGYTF. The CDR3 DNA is TGCGCCAGCAGCATGGACAGGGGGCCCTATGGCTACACCTTC. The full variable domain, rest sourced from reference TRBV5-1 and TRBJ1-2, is KAGVTQTPRYLIKTRGQQVTLSCSPISGHRSVSWYQQTPGQGLQFLFEYFSETQRNKGNFPGRFSGRQFSNSRSEMNVSTLELGDSALYLCASSMDRGPYGYTFGSGTRLTVV.

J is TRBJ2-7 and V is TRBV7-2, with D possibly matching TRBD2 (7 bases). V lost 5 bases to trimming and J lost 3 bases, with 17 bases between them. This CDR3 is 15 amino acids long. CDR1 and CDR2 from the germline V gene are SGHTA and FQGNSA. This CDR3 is CASSAYGGTNYEQYF. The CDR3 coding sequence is TGTGCCAGCAGCGCCTACGGGGGGACAAACTACGAGCAGTACTTC.

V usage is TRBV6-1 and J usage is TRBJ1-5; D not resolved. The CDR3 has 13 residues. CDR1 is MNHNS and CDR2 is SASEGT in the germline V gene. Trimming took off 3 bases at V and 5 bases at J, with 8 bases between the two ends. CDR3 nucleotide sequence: TGTGCCAGCAGTGACGGGATGCATCAGCCCCAGCATTTT. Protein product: CASSDGMHQPQHF.

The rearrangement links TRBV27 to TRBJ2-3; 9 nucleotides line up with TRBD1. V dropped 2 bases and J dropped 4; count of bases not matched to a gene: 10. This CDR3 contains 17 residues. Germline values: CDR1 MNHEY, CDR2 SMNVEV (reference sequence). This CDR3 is CASSLTHPGQGADTQYF. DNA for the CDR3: TGTGCCAGCAGTTTAACTCACCCGGGACAGGGAGCAGATACGCAGTATTTT.

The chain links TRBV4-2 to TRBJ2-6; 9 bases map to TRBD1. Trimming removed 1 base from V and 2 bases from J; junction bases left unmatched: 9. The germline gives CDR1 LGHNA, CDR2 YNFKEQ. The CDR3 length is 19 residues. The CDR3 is CASSQALGQGLAGANVLTF. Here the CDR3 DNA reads TGTGCCAGCAGCCAAGCCTTGGGACAGGGATTGGCTGGGGCCAACGTCCTGACTTTC.

The CDR3 nucleotides read TGTGCCAGCAGCCAAGTTAGGCGGAGCTCCACAGATACGCAGTATTTT. Amino acids: CASSQVRRSSTDTQYF. J is TRBJ2-3 and V is TRBV14, with D unclear. V lost 1 base, J lost 2 bases, and 13 bases lay in between. Germline CDR1 reads SGHDN; CDR2 reads FVKESK. This CDR3 region has 16 residues.

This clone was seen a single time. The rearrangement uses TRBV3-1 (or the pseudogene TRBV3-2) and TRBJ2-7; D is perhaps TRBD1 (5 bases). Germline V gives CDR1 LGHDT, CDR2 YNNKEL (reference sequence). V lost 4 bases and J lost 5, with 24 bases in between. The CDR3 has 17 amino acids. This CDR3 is CASSRNSPSRVSDEQYF. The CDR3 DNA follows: TGTGCCAGCAGCCGCAACTCACCCTCCAGGGTTTCCGACGAGCAGTACTTC.

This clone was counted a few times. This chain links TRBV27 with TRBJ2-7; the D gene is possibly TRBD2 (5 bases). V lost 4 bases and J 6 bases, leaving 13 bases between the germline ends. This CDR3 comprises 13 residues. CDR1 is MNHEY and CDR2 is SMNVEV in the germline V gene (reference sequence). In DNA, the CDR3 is TGTGCCAGCAGTTGGAATTCGGGGAGCGAGCAGTACTTC. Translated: CASSWNSGSEQYF.

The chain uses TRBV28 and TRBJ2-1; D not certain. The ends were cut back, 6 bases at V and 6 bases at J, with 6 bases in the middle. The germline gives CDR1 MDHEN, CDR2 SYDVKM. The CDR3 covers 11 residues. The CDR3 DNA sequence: TGTGCCAGCAGGGCTCTCAATGAGCAGTTCTTC. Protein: CASRALNEQFF.

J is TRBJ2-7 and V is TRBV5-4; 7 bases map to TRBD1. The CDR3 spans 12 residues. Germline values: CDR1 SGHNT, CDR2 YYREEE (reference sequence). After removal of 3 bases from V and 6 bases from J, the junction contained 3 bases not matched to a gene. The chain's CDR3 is CASSYGTVEQYF. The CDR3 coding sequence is TGTGCCAGCAGCTACGGGACAGTCGAGCAGTACTTC.

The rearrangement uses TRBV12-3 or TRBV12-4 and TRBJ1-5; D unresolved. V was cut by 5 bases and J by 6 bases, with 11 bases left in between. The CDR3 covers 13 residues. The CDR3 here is CASSQNRGQPQHF. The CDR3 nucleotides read TGTGCCAGCAGTCAGAATCGAGGTCAGCCCCAGCATTTT.